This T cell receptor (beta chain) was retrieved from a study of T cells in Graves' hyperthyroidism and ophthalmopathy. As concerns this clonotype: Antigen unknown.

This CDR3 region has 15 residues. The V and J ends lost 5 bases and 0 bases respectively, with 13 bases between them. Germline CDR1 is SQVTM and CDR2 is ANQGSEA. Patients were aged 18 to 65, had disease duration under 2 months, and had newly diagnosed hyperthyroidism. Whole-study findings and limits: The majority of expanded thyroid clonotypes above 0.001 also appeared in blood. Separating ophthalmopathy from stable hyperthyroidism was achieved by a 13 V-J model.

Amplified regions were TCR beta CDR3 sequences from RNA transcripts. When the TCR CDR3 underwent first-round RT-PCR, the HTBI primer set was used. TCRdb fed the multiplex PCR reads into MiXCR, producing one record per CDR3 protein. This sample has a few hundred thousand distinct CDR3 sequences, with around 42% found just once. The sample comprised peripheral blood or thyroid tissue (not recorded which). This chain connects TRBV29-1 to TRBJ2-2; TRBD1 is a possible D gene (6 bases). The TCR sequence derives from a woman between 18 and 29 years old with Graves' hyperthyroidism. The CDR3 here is CSVLGAFANTGELFF. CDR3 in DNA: TGCAGCGTTCTGGGGGCGTTCGCGAACACCGGGGAGCTGTTTTTT.